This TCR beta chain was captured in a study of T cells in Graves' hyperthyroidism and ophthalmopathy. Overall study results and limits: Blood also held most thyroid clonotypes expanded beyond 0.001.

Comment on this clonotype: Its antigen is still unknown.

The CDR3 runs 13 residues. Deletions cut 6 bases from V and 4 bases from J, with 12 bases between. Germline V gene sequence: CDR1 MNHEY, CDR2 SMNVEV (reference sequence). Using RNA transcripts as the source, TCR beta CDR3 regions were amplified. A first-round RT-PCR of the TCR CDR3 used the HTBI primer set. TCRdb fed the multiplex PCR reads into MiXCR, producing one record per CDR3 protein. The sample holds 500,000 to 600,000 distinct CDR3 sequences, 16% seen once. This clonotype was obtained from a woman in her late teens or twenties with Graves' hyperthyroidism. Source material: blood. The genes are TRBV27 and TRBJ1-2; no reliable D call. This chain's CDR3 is CASSGEGGYGYTF. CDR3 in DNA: TGTGCCAGCAGCGGTGAGGGAGGCTATGGCTACACCTTC.